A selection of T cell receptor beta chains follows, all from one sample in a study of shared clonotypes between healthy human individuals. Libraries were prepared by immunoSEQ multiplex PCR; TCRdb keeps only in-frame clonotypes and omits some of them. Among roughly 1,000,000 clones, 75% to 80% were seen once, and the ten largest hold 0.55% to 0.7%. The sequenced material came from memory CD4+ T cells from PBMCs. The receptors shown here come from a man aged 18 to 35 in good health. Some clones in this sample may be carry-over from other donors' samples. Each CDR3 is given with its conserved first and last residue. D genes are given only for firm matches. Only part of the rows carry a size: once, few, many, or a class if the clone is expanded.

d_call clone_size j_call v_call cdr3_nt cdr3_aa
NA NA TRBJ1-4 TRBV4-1 TGCGCCAGCAGCCAAGATATAAGGACCGCAACTAATGAAAAACTGTTTTTT CASSQDIRTATNEKLFF
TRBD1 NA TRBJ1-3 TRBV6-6 TGTGCCAGCAGTCTAGGGACAGAGGCTGGAAACACCATATATTTT CASSLGTEAGNTIYF
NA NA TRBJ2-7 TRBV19 TGTGCCAGTAGTATAACGACGGCAGCTGCTGAGCAGTACTTC CASSITTAAAEQYF
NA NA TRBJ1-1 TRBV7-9 TGTGCCAGCAGCTTATTTGCGGGAGAGGACACTGAAGCTTTCTTT CASSLFAGEDTEAFF
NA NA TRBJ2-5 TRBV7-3 TGTGCCAGCAGCTTAACATCCAGGGCAGGAGAGACCCAGTACTTC CASSLTSRAGETQYF
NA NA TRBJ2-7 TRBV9 TGTGCCAGCAGCGTAGTCCCGGGACCGCCCCCGGCCGAGCAGTACTTC CASSVVPGPPPAEQYF
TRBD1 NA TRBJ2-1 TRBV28 TGTGCCAGCAGTCCACTAGGTACAGGGGGCTACAATGAGCAGTTCTTC CASSPLGTGGYNEQFF
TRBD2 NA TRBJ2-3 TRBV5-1 TGCGCCAGCAGCCCTAGCGGGGTCGATACGCAGTATTTT CASSPSGVDTQYF
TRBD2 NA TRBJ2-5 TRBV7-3 TGTGCCAGCAGCATAGGACTAGCGGGAGTTGGACAAGAGACCCAGTACTTC CASSIGLAGVGQETQYF
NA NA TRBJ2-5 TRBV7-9 TGTGCCAGCAGCTTGGTCCAGGGCCAAGAGACCCAGTACTTC CASSLVQGQETQYF
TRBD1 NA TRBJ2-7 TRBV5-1 TGCGCCAGCACCGTGATGGGACAGGGCCGTTACGAGCAGTACTTC CASTVMGQGRYEQYF
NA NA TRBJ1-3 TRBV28 TGTGCCAGCACCGAAAGCAAGGACATTCACCATTTT CASTESKDIHHF
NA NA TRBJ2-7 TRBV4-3 TGCGCCAGCAGCCAAAAACCGGGGCCCTACGAGCAGTACTTC CASSQKPGPYEQYF
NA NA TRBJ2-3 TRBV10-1 TGCGCCAGCAGTGAGGGAAGAAGCACAGATACGCAGTATTTT CASSEGRSTDTQYF
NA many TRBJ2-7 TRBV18 TGTGCCAGCTCACCGTCCACCGAGCAGTACTTC CASSPSTEQYF
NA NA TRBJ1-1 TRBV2 TGTGCCAGCAGTGATGGCCTGAACACTGAAGCTTTCTTT CASSDGLNTEAFF
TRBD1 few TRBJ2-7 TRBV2 TGTGCCAGCAGGACGGGACAGGGTTTAGGGGGGAACGAGCAGTACTTC CASRTGQGLGGNEQYF
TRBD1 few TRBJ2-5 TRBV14 TGTGCCAGCAGCCAAGCGGGGGACAGGGGCCAAGAGCGCTACTTC CASSQAGDRGQERYF
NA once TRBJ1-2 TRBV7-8 TGTGCCAGCAGCCTCAGAACAGGAACTAACTATGGCTACACCTTC CASSLRTGTNYGYTF
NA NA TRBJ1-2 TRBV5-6 TGTGCCAGCAGCGTCCCGGGACGGGGAGGGAACTATGGCTACACCTTC CASSVPGRGGNYGYTF
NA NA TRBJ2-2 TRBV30 TGTGCCTGGAGTGTTCGGGGGCGGACCGGGGAGCTGTTTTTT CAWSVRGRTGELFF
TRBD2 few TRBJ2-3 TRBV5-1 TGCGCCAGCAGCCAAAGCGGGAGGAGTGATACGCAGTATTTT CASSQSGRSDTQYF
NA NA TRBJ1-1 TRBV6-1 TGTGCCAGCAGTGAAGCGGCCAGGGTTGATGAGGCTTTCTTT CASSEAARVDEAFF
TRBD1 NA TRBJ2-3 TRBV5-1 TGCGCCAGCAGCCCGGGGACAGGGAGCACAGATACGCAGTATTTT CASSPGTGSTDTQYF
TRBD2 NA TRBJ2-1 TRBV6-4 TGTGCCAGCGGGCGGGAGTTCGGGAACAATGAGCAGTTCTTC CASGREFGNNEQFF
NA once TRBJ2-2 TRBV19 TGTGCCAGTAGTATACCGGGGGCGCGGAAAAGCACCGGGGAGCTGTTTTTT CASSIPGARKSTGELFF
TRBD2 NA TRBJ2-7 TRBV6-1 TGTGCCAGCAGCTTAGCGGGAACCTACGAGCAGTACTTC CASSLAGTYEQYF
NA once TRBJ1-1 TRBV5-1 TGCGCCAGCAGCTTGGTGCAGGGAGAGGGGAACACTGAAGCTTTCTTT CASSLVQGEGNTEAFF